Listed here are 27 T cell receptor beta chains from one sample, sequenced in a study of blood T cells in healthy people across ages. The second PCR ran about 6 to 12 cycles with a sample-barcoded 5' primer and J-beta primers. Via MiXCR, TCRdb re-called the 5' RACE reads, giving one row per CDR3 protein. The sample holds about 640,000 distinct CDR3 sequences, around 38% seen once. Sequenced sample: blood. Source of these receptors: a man aged 80 or over in good health.

This chain connects TRBV28 to TRBJ1-6; D not certain. The length of the CDR3 is 16 residues. Trimming left V 8 bases short and J 14 bases short, with 28 bases between. From germline, CDR1 is MDHEN and CDR2 SYDVKM. The CDR3 here is CASSSTPIGRAIALHF. In DNA form, the CDR3 reads TGTGCCAGCTCCTCTACCCCCATCGGACGGGCGATTGCCCTCCACTTT.

This clonotype showed up just a few times. The V and J genes are TRBV21-1 and TRBJ2-3; the table's D call, TRBD2, has no DNA check behind it. TRBV21-1 is recorded as a pseudogene. This CDR3 contains 17 residues. CDR3 sequence reads: CASSNRTSGSSTDTQYF. In nucleotides, the CDR3 is TGTGCCAGCAGCAATCGGACTAGCGGAAGCTCCACAGATACGCAGTATTTT.

In the case of this clonotype: Relative to the germline gene, one junction end is altered; a read error may explain this. The chain uses TRBV6-2 or TRBV6-3 and TRBJ1-1; no definite D call. The germline V gene encodes CDR1 MNHEY and CDR2 SVGEGT. This CDR3 is built from 13 residues. For the CDR3, the DNA is TGTGCCAGCAGTTTCAGCATGAACACTGAGGCTTTCTTT. Translation gives CASSFSMNTEAFF.

This clonotype was recorded a few times. The chain carries TRBV28 and TRBJ2-4; D is undetermined. The J call may be wrong; the DNA end is better matched by TRBJ2-5. CDR1 is MDHEN, CDR2 SYDVKM, per germline. The CDR3 length is 14 residues. CDR3 bases: TGTGCCAGCAGTTTATTGGGTGGTTGGGAGACCCAGTACTTC. It yields the protein CASSLLGGWETQYF.

The V and J genes are TRBV20-1 and TRBJ2-1; 10 nucleotides match TRBD2. The J segment lost 7 bases and the V segment lost 3 bases, leaving 6 bases of the junction unmatched. CDR3 length: 14 amino acids. Germline V gene sequence: CDR1 DFQATT, CDR2 SNEGSKA (reference sequence). CDR3 DNA sequence: TGCAGTGCTAGCAGGACTAGCGGAACAAATGAGCAGTTCTTC. Its translation: CSASRTSGTNEQFF.

The V and J genes are TRBV20-1 and TRBJ2-1; no reliable D call. Germline CDR1 DFQATT, CDR2 SNEGSKA (reference sequence). CDR3 size: 17 residues. V was clipped by 0 bases and J by 12 bases, with 27 bases between them. The CDR3 sequence: CSARDLTKAVGTDTQFF. CDR3 in DNA: TGCAGTGCTAGAGACCTAACGAAGGCGGTGGGCACAGATACGCAGTTCTTC.

Only one count was recorded for this clonotype. The genes are TRBV5-1 and TRBJ2-3, with D maybe TRBD1 (6 bases). Looked up from germline, CDR1 is SGHRS and CDR2 is YFSETQ. V was shortened by 3 bases and J by 2 bases, with 10 bases between the two germline ends. The CDR3 is 14 residues long. This chain's CDR3 is CASSWTDHTDTQYF. The DNA for the CDR3 is TGCGCCAGCAGCTGGACAGACCACACAGATACGCAGTATTTT.

This clonotype was counted between two and nine times. The rearrangement joins TRBV5-1 to TRBJ2-4; 7 bases are shared with TRBD2. Germline CDR1 SGHRS, CDR2 YFSETQ. V trimming: 0 bases; J trimming: 13 bases; junction bases outside the gene matches: 10. The CDR3 has 14 residues. In nucleotides, the CDR3 is TGCGCCAGCAGCTTGGAGCTAGCGGCGGGGGAGCAGTACTTC. Residues: CASSLELAAGEQYF.

Only a few counts were recorded for this clonotype. The V call is TRBV6-2 or TRBV6-3, the J call TRBJ2-3; 13 bases fit TRBD2. The germline CDR1 and CDR2 sequences are MNHEY and SVGEGT. The CDR3 spans 16 residues. The V gene end was trimmed by 5 bases and the J gene end by 4 bases; junction bases not matched to a gene: 6. This chain's CDR3 is CASSIGLAGAADTQYF. In nucleotides, the CDR3 is TGTGCCAGCAGTATCGGACTAGCGGGAGCAGCAGATACGCAGTATTTT.

In the case of this clonotype: A much larger clone lies a single base off, so this may be a read error. The rearrangement links TRBV4-2 to TRBJ2-3; D unclear. CDR1 and CDR2 (germline): LGHNA, YNFKEQ. CDR3 size: 14 residues. CDR3: CASSQGQRTETQYF. CDR3 DNA: TGTGCCAGCAGCCAAGGGCAGCGCACAGAGACGCAGTATTTT.

Remarks on this clonotype: A read error may explain this, as a much larger clone is one base away. This chain links TRBV6-1 with TRBJ2-3; TRBD2 agrees at 9 bases. In germline, CDR1 is MNHNS, CDR2 SASEGT. The CDR3 is 14 residues long. This CDR3 is CASKERGATDTLYF. The CDR3 DNA follows: TGTGCCAGCAAAGAGCGGGGGGCCACAGATACGCTGTATTTT.

This clonotype was picked up a small number of times. This chain uses TRBV29-1 with TRBJ1-1; no clear D gene. Germline V gene lookup returns CDR1 SQVTM and CDR2 ANQGSEA. The ends were cut back, 7 bases at V and 1 base at J, with 10 bases in the middle. CDR3 length equals 12 residues. CDR3 coding DNA: TGCAGCGCATTTTCAGGGAACACTGAAGCTTTCTTT. This sequence encodes CSAFSGNTEAFF.

This clonotype was seen repeatedly, ten times or more. The rearrangement uses TRBV29-1 and TRBJ2-3; D is ambiguous. The CDR3 sequence is 11 residues long. The germline V gene encodes CDR1 SQVTM and CDR2 ANQGSEA. V was pared by 8 bases and J by 5 bases, with 11 bases between. CDR3 coding DNA: TGCAGCCACCAGATCGGAGATACGCAGTATTTT. It encodes CSHQIGDTQYF.

CDR3 amino acids: CSARESGTGDEQYF. CDR3 coding DNA: TGCAGTGCTAGAGAGTCTGGGACAGGGGACGAGCAGTACTTC. The V and J genes are TRBV20-1 and TRBJ2-7; TRBD1 matches 10 bases. Germline assignment: CDR1 DFQATT and CDR2 SNEGSKA (reference sequence). The CDR3 loop spans 14 amino acids. J lost 5 bases, V lost 0 bases, and 4 bases had no gene match.

J is TRBJ1-2 and V is TRBV29-1, with 12 bases identical to TRBD1. The germline gives CDR1 SQVTM, CDR2 ANQGSEA. CDR3 size: 14 residues. Losses at the gene ends were 3 bases for V and 8 bases for J; bases not matched to a gene: 7. CDR3 sequence (DNA): TGCAGCGTTGATCAGGGACAGGGGGCTGGGGGCTACACCTTC. It is translated as CSVDQGQGAGGYTF.

The chain couples TRBV6-2 or TRBV6-3 to TRBJ1-2; D unresolved. Germline CDR1 and CDR2: MNHEY and SVGEGT. Trimming left V 5 bases short and J 4 bases short, with 11 bases between. The CDR3 length is 13 residues. The chain's CDR3 is CASSRRTVYGYTF. In DNA, the CDR3 is TGTGCCAGCAGTAGACGGACGGTCTATGGCTACACCTTC.

The CDR3 loop is CASSLGGRDTQYF. The CDR3 DNA follows: TGTGCCAGCAGCTTAGGCGGCCGTGATACGCAGTATTTT. The chain combines TRBV7-9 with TRBJ2-3; D is uncertain. Trimming removed 1 base at V and 6 bases at J, with 8 bases between. Germline values: CDR1 SEHNR, CDR2 FQNEAQ (reference sequence). This CDR3 contains 13 residues.

The chain joins TRBV3-1 to TRBJ2-2, with D perhaps TRBD1 or TRBD2 (5 bases each). Germline CDR1 and CDR2: LGHDT and YNNKEL (reference sequence). The CDR3 has 16 residues. V gave up 4 bases and J gave up 5 bases, with 17 bases separating them. DNA of the CDR3: TGTGCCAGCAGCCGGGACCCTTTGGCGTGGACCGGGGAGCTGTTTTTT. This encodes CASSRDPLAWTGELFF.

The chain combines TRBV6-2 or TRBV6-3 with TRBJ1-4; TRBD1 matches at 9 bases. CDR3 length: 15 amino acids. The junction had 6 bases not matched to a gene; V was cut back by 2 bases and J by 8 bases. The germline gives CDR1 MNHEY, CDR2 SVGEGT. The CDR3 nucleotides are TGTGCCAGCAGTTACCCCGGGACAGGGCGCGAAAAACTGTTTTTT. Translating it yields CASSYPGTGREKLFF.

This clonotype was observed a few times. The chain uses TRBV7-9 and TRBJ2-3; 12 bases are a match to TRBD2. This CDR3 region has 17 residues. Germline CDR1 and CDR2: SEHNR and FQNEAQ (reference sequence). The V segment lost 4 bases and the J segment 1 base; nucleotides outside the gene matches: 6. The CDR3 DNA follows: TGTGCCAGCAGCTGGACTAGCGGGACAGGAGGCACAGATACGCAGTATTTT. Translated: CASSWTSGTGGTDTQYF.

The genes are TRBV4-1 and TRBJ2-2; tentative D call: TRBD2 (5 bases). V lost 2 bases and J 2 bases, leaving 12 bases between the germline ends. The length of the CDR3 is 16 residues. Germline loops: CDR1 MGHRA, CDR2 YSYEKL. CDR3 protein: CASSQIGGGNTGELFF. The CDR3 DNA reads TGCGCCAGCAGCCAAATCGGTGGAGGAAACACCGGGGAGCTGTTTTTT.

The sample holds a few counts of this clonotype. This may arise from a read error, as a much more abundant clone is one base away. The V call is TRBV20-1, the J call TRBJ1-1; a weak D match, TRBD1 (6 bases). The CDR3 is 13 residues long. Germline-derived CDR1 and CDR2 are DFQATT and SNEGSKA (reference sequence). Trimming took off 5 bases at V and 1 base at J, with 11 bases between the two ends. In nucleotides, the CDR3 is TGCAGTGCTGGGCAGGGGAGGAACACTGAAGCTTTCTTT. Encoded protein: CSAGQGRNTEAFF.

This chain joins TRBV15 and TRBJ2-4; D is unresolved. Judging by the DNA end, TRBJ2-7 fits better; the J call may be wrong. CDR3 length: 13 residues. From germline, CDR1 is LNHNV and CDR2 YYDKDF (reference sequence). The CDR3 sequence is CATSRDLGNEQYF. In DNA form, the CDR3 reads TGTGCCACCAGCAGAGATTTGGGTAACGAGCAGTACTTC.

The rearrangement uses TRBV6-5 and TRBJ2-1, with D perhaps matching TRBD2 (6 bases). The CDR3 length is 12 residues. V dropped 4 bases and J dropped 10 bases, with 11 bases sitting between them. Germline CDR1 MNHEY, CDR2 SVGAGI. The CDR3 reads CASSSSVREQFF. The CDR3 region has the DNA TGTGCCAGCAGTTCTAGCGTTAGGGAGCAGTTCTTC.

This clonotype appeared many times. CDR3 bases: TGCAGTGCCGATACCCCTCAGGGAAACAATGAGCAGTTCTTC. It specifies CSADTPQGNNEQFF. The chain combines TRBV20-1 with TRBJ2-1; the D gene is possibly TRBD1 (5 bases). Germline V CDR1 and CDR2: DFQATT, SNEGSKA (reference sequence). The CDR3 contains 14 residues. V lost 6 bases and J lost 5, with 17 bases in between.

The chain joins TRBV20-1 to TRBJ1-5; D uncertain. Trimming removed 3 bases at V and 0 bases at J, with 9 bases between. There are 14 residues in the CDR3. CDR1 and CDR2 from the germline V gene are DFQATT and SNEGSKA (reference sequence). The CDR3 DNA follows: TGCAGTGCTAGGAGGCTGTCTAGCAATCAGCCCCAGCATTTT. It codes for CSARRLSSNQPQHF.

The CDR3 nucleotides are TGTGCCAGCAGTTTACAGGAGCCGACCTACTATGGCTACACCTTC. Translation gives CASSLQEPTYYGYTF. The chain recombines TRBV28 with TRBJ1-2; D is undetermined. Germline values: CDR1 MDHEN, CDR2 SYDVKM. The CDR3 has 15 amino acids. The V gene lost 2 bases and the J gene lost 3 bases, with 13 bases spanning the gap.